This T cell receptor beta chain was recorded in a study of blood T cell repertoires in COVID-19 (dated by TCRdb to 2018 to 2020). Regarding the study in general: The collaborator samples originated in the United States, Italy and Spain and spanned the acute and convalescent phases of COVID-19. Samples were obtained from the ongoing ImmuneRACE study (first 160 participants) and from about 1,300 subjects provided by 6 global collaborators. Where available, HLA class I and class II types were obtained from metadata supplied by the sample provider rather than from assay-based typing. The repertoires were made available in a free public database intended to serve as a resource for research on the immune response to SARS-CoV-2. Nearly every sample came with metadata listing a de-identified subject ID, COVID-19 status, age in years and sex. The dataset comprised deeply sampled blood TCRbeta repertoires from subjects exposed to, actively infected with, or recovered from COVID-19. The material from the prospective study consisted of cDNA or gDNA derived from T cells, B-cell-depleted T cells, or PBMCs.

TCRbeta CDR3 regions were amplified from genomic DNA using the immunoSEQ Assay, a bias-controlled multiplex PCR. Under the source paper's analysis protocol: The number of nucleated cells in each sample was estimated from the amplification of reference gene primers within the assay. Sequence reads were collapsed and filtered to measure the absolute abundance of every unique TCRbeta CDR3 rearrangement. Productive Simpson clonality was computed per sample as the square root of Simpson's diversity index over productive rearrangements. TCRdb stores this immuneACCESS table with in-frame sequences only. Part of the clones is absent; in the studies checked, under half of the shortfall reflects unresolved V genes, and no reason is known for the rest. The D gene and trimming were derived from the DNA, and the V and J assignments and clone size from that table. This sample lists roughly 200,000 clones; approximately 86% were detected once. About 4% of the sample lies in the top ten.

Points the paper makes about the study in general: Clinical and demographic metadata were provided uncurated, with the amount varying by source and participant.

Participants in the prospective study were aged roughly 18 to 95 years, lived in some 24 United States geographic areas, and enrolled through a virtual design. To assign participants to cohorts, the prospective study relied on clinical history that participants themselves reported in a screening survey and a study questionnaire. Exposed participants had been in contact with someone with a PCR-confirmed or clinician-diagnosed COVID-19 case within 2 weeks of study entry. Mobile phlebotomists in the prospective study collected whole blood, serum and a nasopharyngeal or oropharyngeal swab from every participant. Prospective study participants could optionally give additional blood draws and questionnaires over an approximately 2-month period. Blood samples from the prospective study were shipped frozen or at room temperature prior to DNA extraction. Of note for this clone: Which antigen it targets is not known. Base-call qualities are not available, and no considerably larger clone is one nucleotide away.

V is reduced by 2 bases and J by 4 bases, leaving a spacing of 18 bases between them. For CDR1 and CDR2, the germline V gene lists MNHNS and SASEGT. The CDR3, cysteine through phenylalanine, is 17 amino acids long. Of the read, only the CDR3 DNA is kept; its 51 bases are in frame from base 1. The clonotype originates from a woman aged 25 to 39 who had been exposed to COVID-19. Recombination joined TRBV6-1 with TRBJ1-5; matching of 5 bases hints at TRBD1 as the D gene. The sample was PBMCs or T cells enriched from blood (not recorded which). The DNA sequence is given as TGTGCCAGCAGTGAATGGGGGGATCGAGTGGGGAATCAGCCCCAGCATTTT. Translation gives CASSEWGDRVGNQPQHF.